These 14 T cell receptor beta chains were sequenced from one sample in a study of blood T cell repertoires in COVID-19. Produced via immunoSEQ multiplex PCR; TCRdb's table is partial and in-frame only. The data show some 70,000 clones, around 89% seen once. Sequenced sample: PBMCs or T cells enriched from blood (not recorded which). The receptors originated from a woman aged 40 to 50 who had recovered from COVID-19.

This sequence joins TRBV3-1 (or the pseudogene TRBV3-2) and TRBJ2-1; 8 nucleotides align to TRBD2. The ends lost 1 base at V and 7 bases at J; junction bases unmatched: 6. The CDR3 extends over 15 amino acids. The germline gives CDR1 LGHDT, CDR2 YNNKEL (reference sequence). CDR3 sequence (DNA): TGTGCCAGCAGCCAAGGTACGGGGGGGCATAATGAGCAGTTCTTC. Protein product: CASSQGTGGHNEQFF.

The gene calls are TRBV6-5 and TRBJ1-2; D call uncertain. With 5 bases removed from V and 2 bases from J, the gap between germline ends came to 9 bases. The CDR3 spans 13 residues. The germline gives CDR1 MNHEY, CDR2 SVGAGI. The CDR3, as DNA: TGTGCCAGCAGTCCCGAGTTAAACTATGGCTACACCTTC. Its translation: CASSPELNYGYTF.

The V call is TRBV14, the J call TRBJ1-6; 8 bases agree with TRBD1. From germline, CDR1 is SGHDN and CDR2 FVKESK. CDR3 length equals 17 residues. J gave up 6 bases and V 4 bases, and 11 bases lay outside the gene matches. CDR3 sequence (DNA): TGTGCCAGCAGCCTACAAGTGGACAGGGTTTTTAATTCACCCCTCCACTTT. Translation gives CASSLQVDRVFNSPLHF.

This clone appeared a single time. The J gene is TRBJ1-1, the V gene TRBV19; no clear D. Trimming removed 1 base from V and 0 bases from J, with 9 bases in between. This CDR3 has 15 residues. In germline, CDR1 is LNHDA, CDR2 SQIVND (reference sequence). CDR3 residues: CASSIAPSMNTEAFF. CDR3 nucleotides: TGTGCCAGTAGTATAGCCCCAAGCATGAACACTGAAGCTTTCTTT. Based on the CDR3 plus reference TRBV19 and TRBJ1-1, the full variable domain is DGGITQSPKYLFRKEGQNVTLSCEQNLNHDAMYWYRQDPGQGLRLIYYSQIVNDFQKGDIAEGYSVSREKKESFPLTVTSAQKNPTAFYLCASSIAPSMNTEAFFGQGTRLTVV.

V and J are TRBV6-5 and TRBJ1-1; D remains ambiguous. The V gene lost 7 bases and the J gene lost 4 bases, with 13 bases spanning the gap. The CDR3 totals 13 residues. The germline CDR1 and CDR2 sequences are MNHEY and SVGAGI. The CDR3 region has the DNA TGTGCCAGCACACCTACTCTTACCACTGAAGCTTTCTTT. As protein: CASTPTLTTEAFF.

The chain carries TRBV5-1 and TRBJ1-3; the D is unclear. Germline assignment: CDR1 SGHRS and CDR2 YFSETQ. With 4 bases removed from V and 5 bases from J, the gap between germline ends came to 16 bases. CDR3 length: 15 residues. CDR3 region: CASSPLGVTRNTIYF. The CDR3 DNA sequence: TGCGCCAGCAGCCCCCTCGGGGTTACGAGAAACACCATATATTTT.

This chain connects TRBV6-4 to TRBJ2-1, with 14 bases fitting TRBD2. Germline-derived CDR1 and CDR2 are MRHNA and SNTAGT. This CDR3 region has 15 residues. V gave up 8 bases and J gave up 4 bases; unmatched junction bases: 4. Here the CDR3 reads CASSRLAGGYNEQFF. The CDR3 DNA reads as TGTGCCAGCTCAAGACTAGCGGGGGGGTACAATGAGCAGTTCTTC.

This chain uses TRBV21-1 with TRBJ1-1; the table's D call TRBD1 went unverified against the DNA. TRBV21-1 counts as a pseudogene. The CDR3 consists of 17 residues. The CDR3 nucleotides read TGTGCCAGCAGCAAAGAAACCCGCAGGGGCGGCGGCACTGAAGCTTTCTTT. Its protein product is CASSKETRRGGGTEAFF.

The chain couples TRBV29-1 to TRBJ2-7; 7 nucleotides line up with TRBD2. The V gene end was trimmed by 8 bases and the J gene end by 2 bases; junction bases not matched to a gene: 9. From germline, CDR1 is SQVTM and CDR2 ANQGSEA. This CDR3 comprises 13 residues. The CDR3, as DNA: TGCAGCCCTCGGGGCGGGGGAACCTACGAGCAGTACTTC. It encodes CSPRGGGTYEQYF.

CDR3 residues: CASSLTGQASGDKRETQYF. In nucleotides, the CDR3 is TGTGCCAGCAGCTTAACGGGGCAGGCTAGCGGGGACAAGCGGGAGACCCAGTACTTC. The chain uses TRBV7-9 and TRBJ2-5; 9 bases are shared with TRBD2. J lost 5 bases, V lost 2 bases, and 18 bases had no gene match. Germline loops: CDR1 SEHNR, CDR2 FQNEAQ (reference sequence). The length of the CDR3 is 19 residues.

The chain links TRBV27 to TRBJ2-5, with TRBD2 matching 8 bases. The CDR3 sequence is 15 residues long. Germline lookup yields CDR1 MNHEY and CDR2 SMNVEV (reference sequence). J gave up 0 bases and V 8 bases, and 8 bases lay outside the gene matches. The CDR3 spells CASSDGGDDQETQYF. Here the CDR3 DNA reads TGTGCCAGCTCCGACGGGGGGGACGACCAAGAGACCCAGTACTTC.

The gene calls are TRBV10-2 and TRBJ1-5, with a tentative D call TRBD1 (6 bases). Germline V CDR1 and CDR2: WSHSY, SAAADI. CDR3 length: 14 residues. Trimming shortened V by 5 bases and J by 6 bases, and 14 bases separated the two germline ends. The CDR3 nucleotides read TGCGCCAGCAGTAACGCAGGGGTCGGTCAGCCCCAGCATTTT. As protein: CASSNAGVGQPQHF.

The chain is built from TRBV7-9 and TRBJ2-4; 12 bases line up with TRBD1. There are 16 residues in the CDR3. Trimming at V came to 5 bases and at J to 2 bases, leaving 4 bases not matched to a gene. Per the germline V gene, CDR1 is SEHNR and CDR2 is FQNEAQ (reference sequence). The CDR3 reads CASSLGTGGPKNIQYF. The CDR3 nucleotides are TGTGCCAGCAGCCTCGGGACAGGGGGCCCCAAAAACATTCAGTACTTC. The variable domain in full, with the rest retrieved from reference TRBV7-9 and TRBJ2-4, is DTGVSQNPRHKITKRGQNVTFRCDPISEHNRLYWYRQTLGQGPEFLTYFQNEAQLEKSRLLSDRFSAERPKGSFSTLEIQRTEQGDSAMYLCASSLGTGGPKNIQYFGAGTRLSVL.

The rearrangement joins TRBV3-1 (or the pseudogene TRBV3-2) to TRBJ2-3; TRBD2 agrees at 13 bases. The CDR3 runs 16 residues. Germline CDR1 LGHDT, CDR2 YNNKEL (reference sequence). J gave up 7 bases and V 2 bases, and 6 bases lay outside the gene matches. The CDR3 DNA follows: TGTGCCAGCAGCCAACCTACTAGCGGGGGGGCGTATACGCAGTATTTT. Its translation is CASSQPTSGGAYTQYF.